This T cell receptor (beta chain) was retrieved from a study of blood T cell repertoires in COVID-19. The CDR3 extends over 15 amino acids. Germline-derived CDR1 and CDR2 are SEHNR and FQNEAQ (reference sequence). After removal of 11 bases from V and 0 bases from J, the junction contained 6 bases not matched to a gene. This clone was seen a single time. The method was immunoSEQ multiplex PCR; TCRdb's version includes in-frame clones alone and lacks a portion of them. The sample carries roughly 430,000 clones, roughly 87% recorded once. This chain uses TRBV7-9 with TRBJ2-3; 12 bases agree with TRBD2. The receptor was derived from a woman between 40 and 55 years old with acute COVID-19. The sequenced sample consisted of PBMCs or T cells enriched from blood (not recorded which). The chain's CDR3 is CASSGGARSTDTQYF. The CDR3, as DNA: TGTGCCTCTAGCGGGGGGGCACGTAGCACAGATACGCAGTATTTT.